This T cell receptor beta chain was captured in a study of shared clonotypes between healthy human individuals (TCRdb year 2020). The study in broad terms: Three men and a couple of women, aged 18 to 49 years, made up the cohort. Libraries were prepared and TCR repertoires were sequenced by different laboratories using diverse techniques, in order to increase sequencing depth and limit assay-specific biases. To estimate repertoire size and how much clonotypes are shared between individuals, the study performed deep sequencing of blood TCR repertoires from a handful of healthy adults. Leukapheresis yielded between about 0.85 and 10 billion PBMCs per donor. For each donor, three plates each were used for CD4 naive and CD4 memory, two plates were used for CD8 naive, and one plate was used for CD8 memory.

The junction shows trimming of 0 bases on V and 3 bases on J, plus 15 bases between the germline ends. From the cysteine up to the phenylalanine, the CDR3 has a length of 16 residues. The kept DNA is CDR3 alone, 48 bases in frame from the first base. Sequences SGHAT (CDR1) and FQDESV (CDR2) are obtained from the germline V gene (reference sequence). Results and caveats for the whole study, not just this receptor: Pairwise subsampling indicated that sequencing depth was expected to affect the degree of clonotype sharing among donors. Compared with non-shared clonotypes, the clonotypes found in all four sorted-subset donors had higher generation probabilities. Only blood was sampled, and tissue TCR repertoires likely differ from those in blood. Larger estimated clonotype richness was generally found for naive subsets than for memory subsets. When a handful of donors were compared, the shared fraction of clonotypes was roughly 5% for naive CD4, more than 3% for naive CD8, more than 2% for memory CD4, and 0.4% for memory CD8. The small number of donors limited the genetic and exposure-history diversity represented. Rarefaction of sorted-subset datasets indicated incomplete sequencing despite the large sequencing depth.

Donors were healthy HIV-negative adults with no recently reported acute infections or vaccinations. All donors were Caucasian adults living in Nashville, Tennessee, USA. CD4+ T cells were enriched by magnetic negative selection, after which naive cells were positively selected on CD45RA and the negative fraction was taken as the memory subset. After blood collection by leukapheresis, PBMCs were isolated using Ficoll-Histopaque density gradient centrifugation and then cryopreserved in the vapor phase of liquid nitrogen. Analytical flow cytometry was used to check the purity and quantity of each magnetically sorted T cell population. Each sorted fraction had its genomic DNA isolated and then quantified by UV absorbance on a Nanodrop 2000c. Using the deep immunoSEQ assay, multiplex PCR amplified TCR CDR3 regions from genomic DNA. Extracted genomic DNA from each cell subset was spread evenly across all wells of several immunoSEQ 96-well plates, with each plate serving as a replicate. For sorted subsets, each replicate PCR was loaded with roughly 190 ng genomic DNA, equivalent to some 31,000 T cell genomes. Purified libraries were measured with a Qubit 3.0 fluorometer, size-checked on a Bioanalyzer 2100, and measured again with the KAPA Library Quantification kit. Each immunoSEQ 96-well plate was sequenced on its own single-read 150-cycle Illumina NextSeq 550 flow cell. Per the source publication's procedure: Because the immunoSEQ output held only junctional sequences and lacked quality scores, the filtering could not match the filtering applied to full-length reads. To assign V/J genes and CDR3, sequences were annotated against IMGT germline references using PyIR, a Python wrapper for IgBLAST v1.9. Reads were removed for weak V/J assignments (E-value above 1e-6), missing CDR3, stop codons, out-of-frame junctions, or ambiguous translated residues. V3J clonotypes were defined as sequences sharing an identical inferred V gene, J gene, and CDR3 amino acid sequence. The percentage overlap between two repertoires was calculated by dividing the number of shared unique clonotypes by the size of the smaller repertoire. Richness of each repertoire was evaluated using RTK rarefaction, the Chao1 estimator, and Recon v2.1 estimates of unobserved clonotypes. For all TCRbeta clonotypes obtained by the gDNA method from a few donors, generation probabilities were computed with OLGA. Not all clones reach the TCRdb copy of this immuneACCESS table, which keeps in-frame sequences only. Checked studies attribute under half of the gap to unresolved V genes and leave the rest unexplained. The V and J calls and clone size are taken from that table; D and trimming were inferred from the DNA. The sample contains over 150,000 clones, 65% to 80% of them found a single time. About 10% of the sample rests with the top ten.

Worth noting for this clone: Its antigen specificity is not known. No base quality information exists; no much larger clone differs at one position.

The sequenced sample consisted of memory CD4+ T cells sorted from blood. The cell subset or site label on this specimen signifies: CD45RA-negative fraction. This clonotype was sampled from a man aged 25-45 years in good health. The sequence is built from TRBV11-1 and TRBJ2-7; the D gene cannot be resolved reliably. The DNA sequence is TGTGCCAGCAGCTTAGCGTCCAGTGCCCAAATCTACGAGCAGTACTTC. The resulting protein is CASSLASSAQIYEQYF.